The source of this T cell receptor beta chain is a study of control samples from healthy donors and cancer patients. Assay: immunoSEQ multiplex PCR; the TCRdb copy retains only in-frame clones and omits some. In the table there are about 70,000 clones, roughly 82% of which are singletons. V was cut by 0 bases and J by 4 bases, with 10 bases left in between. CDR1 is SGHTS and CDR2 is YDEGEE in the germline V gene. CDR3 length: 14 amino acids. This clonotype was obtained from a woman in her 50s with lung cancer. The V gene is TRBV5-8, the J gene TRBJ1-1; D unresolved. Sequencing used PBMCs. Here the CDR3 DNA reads TGTGCCAGCAGCTTGGCCGAGGTCTCCACTGAAGCTTTCTTT. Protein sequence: CASSLAEVSTEAFF. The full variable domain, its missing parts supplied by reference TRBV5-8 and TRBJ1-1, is EAGVTQSPTHLIKTRGQQATLRCSPISGHTSVYWYQQALGLGLQFLLWYDEGEERNRGNFPPRFSGRQFPNYSSELNVNALELEDSALYLCASSLAEVSTEAFFGQGTRLTVV.